Below, 30 T cell receptor beta chains from the same sample are listed, as sequenced in a study of neoadjuvant nivolumab and ipilimumab in lung cancer. TCRdb keeps only in-frame clones here, not all; method: immunoSEQ multiplex PCR. The repertoire holds 25,000 to 35,000 clones, with approximately 90% as singletons. The material was peripheral blood, obtained after neoadjuvant nivolumab, alone or with ipilimumab, at or shortly before surgery. These receptors were obtained from an adult with non-small cell lung cancer.

This sequence joins TRBV5-4 and TRBJ1-6; 8 bases match TRBD1. The CDR3 length is 14 residues. Per the germline V gene, CDR1 is SGHNT and CDR2 is YYREEE (reference sequence). Trimming at V came to 5 bases and at J to 9 bases, leaving 7 bases not matched to a gene. In DNA, the CDR3 is TGTGCCAGCAGTCAGGCAGGGGGCGCTTCACCCCTCCACTTT. It codes for CASSQAGGASPLHF.

The rearrangement joins TRBV5-1 to TRBJ2-6, with 9 positions matching TRBD1. The ends lost 4 bases at V and 0 bases at J; junction bases unmatched: 11. CDR3 length equals 19 residues. CDR1 SGHRS and CDR2 YFSETQ come from the germline V gene. The CDR3 nucleotides read TGCGCCAGCAGCCTGGTTCCGGGACAGGGTTCCTCTGGGGCCAACGTCCTGACTTTC. Its translation is CASSLVPGQGSSGANVLTF. The full variable domain, rest sourced from reference TRBV5-1 and TRBJ2-6, is KAGVTQTPRYLIKTRGQQVTLSCSPISGHRSVSWYQQTPGQGLQFLFEYFSETQRNKGNFPGRFSGRQFSNSRSEMNVSTLELGDSALYLCASSLVPGQGSSGANVLTFGAGSRLTVL.

The chain's CDR3 is CASSSGGLNSPLHF. The CDR3 DNA reads as TGTGCCAGCAGCTCAGGGGGCCTCAATTCACCCCTCCACTTT. V usage is TRBV7-9 and J usage is TRBJ1-6, with 8 bases identical to TRBD1. Per germline, CDR1 SEHNR and CDR2 FQNEAQ (reference sequence). J gave up 7 bases and V 4 bases, and 3 bases lay outside the gene matches. CDR3 size: 14 residues.

The V gene is TRBV7-2, the J gene TRBJ1-2, with 7 bases aligning to TRBD1. CDR3 size: 16 residues. Germline assignment: CDR1 SGHTA and CDR2 FQGNSA. V shed 1 base and J 5 bases; nucleotides not matched to a gene: 10. As DNA, the CDR3 is TGTGCCAGCAGCTTAGGTCCCGACAGGGATTTTTATGGCTACACCTTC. Its translation is CASSLGPDRDFYGYTF.

The CDR3 spells CASSPSSDNEQFF. CDR3 in DNA: TGTGCCAGCAGTCCCTCTAGTGACAATGAGCAGTTCTTC. The chain combines TRBV27 with TRBJ2-1; D gene unclear. Germline V CDR1 and CDR2: MNHEY, SMNVEV (reference sequence). Trimming cost V 5 bases and J 5 bases, with 10 bases left between them. The CDR3 totals 13 residues.

Here the CDR3 reads CASSLTSGDTGELFF. In nucleotides, the CDR3 is TGTGCCAGCAGCTTAACTAGCGGGGACACCGGGGAGCTGTTTTTT. V gene TRBV7-2 combines with J gene TRBJ2-2; 10 bases match TRBD2. The germline gives CDR1 SGHTA, CDR2 FQGNSA. The CDR3 covers 15 residues. The V and J ends lost 2 bases and 3 bases, in that order; junction bases with no gene match: 0.

The V call is TRBV2, the J call TRBJ1-5; the D gene is possibly TRBD1 (5 bases). The germline V and J ends were trimmed by 8 bases and 2 bases, with 16 bases remaining between them. In germline, CDR1 is SNHLY, CDR2 FYNNEI. The CDR3 spans 15 residues. The chain's CDR3 is CASCREGAGNQPQHF. CDR3 nucleotides: TGTGCCAGCTGCAGAGAAGGGGCCGGCAATCAGCCCCAGCATTTT.

This sequence joins TRBV11-3 and TRBJ1-1; D is undetermined. Looked up from germline, CDR1 is SGHNT and CDR2 is YENEEA. The CDR3 is made up of 15 amino acids. Trimming took off 5 bases at V and 4 bases at J, with 17 bases between the two ends. CDR3 in DNA: TGTGCCAGCAGCCACCCTCCCCGGGGATCCACTGAAGCTTTCTTT. It yields the protein CASSHPPRGSTEAFF.

V usage is TRBV6-5 and J usage is TRBJ2-7; 7 bases map to TRBD1. The CDR3 length is 15 residues. Germline assignment: CDR1 MNHEY and CDR2 SVGAGI. J lost 2 bases, V lost 3 bases, and 7 bases had no gene match. In DNA form, the CDR3 reads TGTGCCAGCAGTTATAACGGGACAGCAACCTACGAGCAGTACTTC. It translates to CASSYNGTATYEQYF.

The CDR3: CASSVDREYGYTF. Here the CDR3 DNA reads TGCGCCAGCAGCGTGGACAGGGAGTATGGCTACACCTTC. This chain joins TRBV5-1 and TRBJ1-2, with 8 bases fitting TRBD1. The germline V gene has CDR1 SGHRS and CDR2 YFSETQ. The CDR3 is 13 residues long. V shed 4 bases and J 5 bases; nucleotides not matched to a gene: 4.

The chain has TRBV27 and TRBJ2-5; 7 positions match TRBD1. Unmatched junction bases numbered 6, after V lost 3 bases and J lost 5 bases. The germline CDR1 and CDR2 sequences are MNHEY and SMNVEV (reference sequence). The CDR3 contains 14 residues. In DNA form, the CDR3 reads TGTGCCAGCAGTTTTTCCGGGACAGTGGAGACCCAGTACTTC. It codes for CASSFSGTVETQYF.

The chain joins TRBV10-3 to TRBJ1-1; TRBD1 matches at 7 bases. From germline, CDR1 is ENHRY and CDR2 SYGVKD. The CDR3 contains 14 residues. Unmatched junction bases numbered 9, after V lost 6 bases and J lost 5 bases. Here the CDR3 reads CAIRVQGQETEAFF. The CDR3 bases are TGTGCCATCAGGGTACAGGGGCAAGAAACTGAAGCTTTCTTT.

The J gene is TRBJ1-4, the V gene TRBV2, with D perhaps matching TRBD1 (5 bases). Trimming shortened V by 4 bases and J by 8 bases, and 11 bases separated the two germline ends. The CDR3 consists of 13 residues. Germline loops: CDR1 SNHLY, CDR2 FYNNEI. The CDR3 loop is CASSVRVAEKLFF. The CDR3 DNA reads TGTGCCAGCAGTGTCAGGGTAGCCGAAAAACTGTTTTTT.

This chain connects TRBV5-5 to TRBJ1-4; D call uncertain. The CDR3 has 15 residues. V lost 4 bases to trimming and J lost 4 bases, with 14 bases between them. Germline lookup yields CDR1 SGHKS and CDR2 YYEKEE (reference sequence). CDR3 in amino acids: CASSPWELVNEKLFF. DNA for the CDR3: TGTGCCAGCAGCCCCTGGGAGCTTGTTAATGAAAAACTGTTTTTT.

V is TRBV6-6 and J is TRBJ1-4; D remains unclear. V was pared by 6 bases and J by 4 bases, with 12 bases between. The germline gives CDR1 MNHNY, CDR2 SVGAGI (reference sequence). CDR3 length equals 14 residues. This CDR3 is CASRWTERNEKLFF. The CDR3 DNA reads as TGTGCCAGCAGATGGACGGAACGTAATGAAAAACTGTTTTTT.

V usage is TRBV7-9 and J usage is TRBJ2-7; TRBD2 matches at 7 bases. With 6 bases clipped from V and 6 bases from J, the junction kept 17 bases outside the gene matches. The germline V gene has CDR1 SEHNR and CDR2 FQNEAQ (reference sequence). This CDR3 contains 16 residues. For the CDR3, the DNA is TGTGCCAGCAGTTCGGCGGGCCCACTAGGCGGGGGCGAGCAGTACTTC. Residues: CASSSAGPLGGGEQYF.

The gene calls are TRBV10-3 and TRBJ1-1; 7 bases agree with TRBD1. This CDR3 comprises 13 residues. Per germline, CDR1 ENHRY and CDR2 SYGVKD. V lost 10 bases, J lost 3 bases, and 8 bases stayed unmatched. The CDR3 sequence: CATAVTGDTEAFF. The CDR3 DNA sequence: TGTGCCACGGCGGTAACAGGGGACACTGAAGCTTTCTTT.

The gene calls are TRBV9 and TRBJ1-4; D perhaps matches TRBD1 (5 bases). Germline CDR1 reads SGDLS; CDR2 reads YYNGEE. Trimming took off 0 bases at V and 8 bases at J, with 14 bases between the two ends. The CDR3 is 15 residues long. CDR3 loop: CASSVATDWGEKLFF. The CDR3 nucleotides read TGTGCCAGCAGCGTAGCCACCGACTGGGGGGAAAAACTGTTTTTT.

This clone was counted between two and nine times. The rearrangement links TRBV6-6 to TRBJ1-5, with 10 bases that match TRBD1. V shed 4 bases and J 3 bases; nucleotides not matched to a gene: 6. This CDR3 region has 16 residues. Germline V gene lookup returns CDR1 MNHNY and CDR2 SVGAGI (reference sequence). This CDR3 is CASSSGTGVVNQPQHF. Here the CDR3 DNA reads TGTGCCAGCAGTTCCGGGACAGGGGTCGTCAATCAGCCCCAGCATTTT.

This chain connects TRBV10-1 to TRBJ1-1; D gene unclear. The germline V gene has CDR1 WNHNN and CDR2 SYGVQD (reference sequence). Trimming left V 8 bases short and J 8 bases short, with 9 bases between. CDR3 length: 10 residues. The CDR3: CASGREEAFF. CDR3 in DNA: TGCGCCAGCGGCCGGGAAGAAGCTTTCTTT.

The V gene is TRBV9, the J gene TRBJ1-3; D remains ambiguous. CDR3 length equals 14 residues. Germline-derived CDR1 and CDR2 are SGDLS and YYNGEE. Trimming took off 0 bases at V and 4 bases at J, with 8 bases between the two ends. The CDR3 DNA reads as TGTGCCAGCAGCGTAGCTGTAGCCGGAAACACCATATATTTT. Its protein product is CASSVAVAGNTIYF. The full variable domain, in which reference TRBV9 and TRBJ1-3 provide the parts outside the CDR3, is DSGVTQTPKHLITATGQRVTLRCSPRSGDLSVYWYQQSLDQGLQFLIQYYNGEERAKGNILERFSAQQFPDLHSELNLSSLELGDSALYFCASSVAVAGNTIYFGEGSWLTVV.

The chain employs TRBV7-9 and TRBJ2-2, with D perhaps TRBD1 (5 bases). The length of the CDR3 is 14 residues. Trimming pared 6 bases from V and 2 bases from J, leaving 10 bases between. CDR1 SEHNR and CDR2 FQNEAQ come from the germline V gene (reference sequence). As DNA, the CDR3 is TGTGCCAGCAGGTACGACAGAAACACCGGGGAGCTGTTTTTT. Translated, it gives CASRYDRNTGELFF.

This clone was found once. The chain employs TRBV25-1 and TRBJ2-1; unclear D gene. The CDR3 sequence is 11 residues long. Germline lookup yields CDR1 MGHDK and CDR2 SYGVNS. Trimming shortened V by 11 bases and J by 7 bases, and 12 bases separated the two germline ends. The CDR3 DNA reads as TGTGCCCTCCAAATGGGTAATGAGCAGTTCTTC. It yields the protein CALQMGNEQFF.

This rearrangement joins TRBV29-1 to TRBJ1-5, with unresolved D. The CDR3 is 13 amino acids. In germline, CDR1 is SQVTM, CDR2 ANQGSEA. V was shortened by 7 bases and J by 4 bases, with 14 bases between the two germline ends. In DNA form, the CDR3 reads TGCAGCGCCCTGGTCGGTTCTAATCAGCCCCAGCATTTT. Amino acids: CSALVGSNQPQHF.

The chain is built from TRBV27 and TRBJ1-2; 7 nucleotides align to TRBD1. The germline V gene has CDR1 MNHEY and CDR2 SMNVEV (reference sequence). J was trimmed by 3 bases and V by 5 bases; bases with no gene match: 3. This CDR3 is 13 amino acids long. CDR3 coding DNA: TGTGCCAGCAGTGTAACAGGGGACTATGGCTACACCTTC. Protein: CASSVTGDYGYTF.

The sample holds a few counts of this clone. This chain uses TRBV2 with TRBJ1-2; D remains ambiguous. The V gene lost 3 bases and the J gene lost 6 bases, with 11 bases spanning the gap. Germline V CDR1 and CDR2: SNHLY, FYNNEI. The CDR3 runs to 13 residues. In DNA, the CDR3 is TGTGCCAGCAGTGAGGGCAGGACCGATGGCTACACCTTC. The encoded protein is CASSEGRTDGYTF.

CDR3 nucleotides: TGTGCCAGCAGGGACAGGACCCGCGGGAATTCACCCCTCCACTTT. It specifies CASRDRTRGNSPLHF. The chain has TRBV7-2 and TRBJ1-6; 7 bases map to TRBD1. This CDR3 is built from 15 residues. Unmatched junction bases numbered 9, after V lost 6 bases and J lost 7 bases. Germline CDR1 is SGHTA and CDR2 is FQGNSA.

V gene TRBV27 combines with J gene TRBJ2-3, with 9 nucleotides matching TRBD2. The junction had 3 bases not matched to a gene; V was cut back by 3 bases and J by 2 bases. The CDR3 is made up of 15 amino acids. In germline, CDR1 is MNHEY, CDR2 SMNVEV (reference sequence). In DNA form, the CDR3 reads TGTGCCAGCAGTTTCCCTAGCGGGACCACAGATACGCAGTATTTT. Translating gives CASSFPSGTTDTQYF.

The J gene is TRBJ1-1, the V gene TRBV20-1; the D gene is possibly TRBD1 (6 bases). Per the germline V gene, CDR1 is DFQATT and CDR2 is SNEGSKA (reference sequence). This CDR3 spans 11 amino acids. V shed 8 bases and J shed 0 bases, with 7 bases lying between them. This CDR3 is CSRTVNTEAFF. The CDR3 bases are TGCAGTCGGACAGTGAACACTGAAGCTTTCTTT.

The V gene is TRBV6-1, the J gene TRBJ2-7; 8 bases agree with TRBD1. V lost 6 bases and J lost 2; bases outside the gene matches: 6. The germline CDR1 and CDR2 sequences are MNHNS and SASEGT. CDR3 size: 14 residues. The DNA for the CDR3 is TGTGCCAGCAGGCCGGGACAGGTTCCCTACGAGCAGTACTTC. This gives the protein CASRPGQVPYEQYF.